This T cell receptor beta chain was identified during a study of response to subunit inactivated influenza vaccine. Study-wide results and limits: A suggestion made by the authors is that each seasonal influenza vaccination recruits few new T cells.

Concerning this clonotype itself: What it binds is unknown.

Per the germline V gene, CDR1 is SGHKS and CDR2 is YYEKEE (reference sequence). Trimming took 0 bases from V and 5 from J; bases not matched to a gene: 10. The CDR3 runs 17 residues. One entry per CDR3 protein results from TCRdb running MiXCR on the RT-PCR reads. The sample shows over 400,000 distinct CDR3 sequences, 13% of them seen only once. This TCR came from a man aged 50-59 years who received an inactivated influenza vaccine. V usage is TRBV5-5 and J usage is TRBJ2-2, with 7 bases aligning to TRBD1. This material consisted of PBMCs from blood, taken about 40 days after vaccination. This CDR3 is CASSLAARGKDTGELFF. For the CDR3, the DNA is TGTGCCAGCAGCTTGGCGGCCAGGGGGAAAGATACCGGGGAGCTGTTTTTT.